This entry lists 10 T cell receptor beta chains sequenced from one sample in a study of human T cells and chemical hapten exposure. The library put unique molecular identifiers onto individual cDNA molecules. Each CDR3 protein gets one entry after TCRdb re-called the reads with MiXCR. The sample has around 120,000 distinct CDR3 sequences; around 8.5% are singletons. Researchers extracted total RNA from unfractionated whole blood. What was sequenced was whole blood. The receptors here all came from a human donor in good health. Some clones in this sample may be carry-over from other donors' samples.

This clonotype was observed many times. This CDR3 is CASSTDRVTPLHF. DNA for the CDR3: TGTGCCAGCAGCACGGACAGGGTGACACCCCTCCACTTT. The J gene is TRBJ1-6, the V gene TRBV7-9, with 8 bases fitting TRBD1. Germline CDR1 is SEHNR and CDR2 is FQNEAQ (reference sequence). The CDR3 extends over 13 amino acids. The trim removed 5 bases at V and 11 bases at J, leaving 5 bases unmatched.

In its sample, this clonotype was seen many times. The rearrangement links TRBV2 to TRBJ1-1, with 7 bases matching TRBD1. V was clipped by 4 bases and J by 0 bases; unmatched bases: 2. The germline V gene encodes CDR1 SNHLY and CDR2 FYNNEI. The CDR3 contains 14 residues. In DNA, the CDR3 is TGTGCCAGCAGTGGACAGGGCATGAACACTGAAGCTTTCTTT. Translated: CASSGQGMNTEAFF.

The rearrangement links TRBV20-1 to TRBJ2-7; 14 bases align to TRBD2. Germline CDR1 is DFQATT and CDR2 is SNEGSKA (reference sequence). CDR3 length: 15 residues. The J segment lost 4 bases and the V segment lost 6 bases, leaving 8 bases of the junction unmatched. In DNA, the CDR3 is TGCAGTGCGAGCCCCCGACTAGCGGGAGGGTACGAGCAGTACTTC. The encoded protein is CSASPRLAGGYEQYF.

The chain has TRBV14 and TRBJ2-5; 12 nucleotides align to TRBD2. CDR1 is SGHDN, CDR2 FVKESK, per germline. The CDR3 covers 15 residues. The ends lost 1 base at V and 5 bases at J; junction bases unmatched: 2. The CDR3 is CASSQGLAGVETQYF. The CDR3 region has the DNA TGTGCCAGCAGCCAAGGACTAGCGGGAGTGGAGACCCAGTACTTC.

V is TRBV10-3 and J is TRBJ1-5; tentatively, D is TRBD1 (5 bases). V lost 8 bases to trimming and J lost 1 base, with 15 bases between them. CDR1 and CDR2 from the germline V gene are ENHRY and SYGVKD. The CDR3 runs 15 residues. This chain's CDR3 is CAIQEEGRSNQPQHF. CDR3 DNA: TGTGCCATCCAGGAGGAGGGGCGAAGCAATCAGCCCCAGCATTTT.

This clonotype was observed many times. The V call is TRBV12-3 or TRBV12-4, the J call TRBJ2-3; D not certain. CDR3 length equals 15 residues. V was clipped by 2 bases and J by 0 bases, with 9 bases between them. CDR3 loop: CASSLFVGSTDTQYF. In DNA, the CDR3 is TGTGCCAGCAGTTTATTCGTGGGCAGCACAGATACGCAGTATTTT.

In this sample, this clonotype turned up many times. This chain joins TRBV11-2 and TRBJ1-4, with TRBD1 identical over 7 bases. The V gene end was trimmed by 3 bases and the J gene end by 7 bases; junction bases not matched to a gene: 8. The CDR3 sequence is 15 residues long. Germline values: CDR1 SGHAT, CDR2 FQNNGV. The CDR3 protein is CASSFTGARGEKLFF. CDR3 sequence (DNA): TGTGCCAGCAGCTTTACAGGGGCCCGAGGTGAAAAACTGTTTTTT.

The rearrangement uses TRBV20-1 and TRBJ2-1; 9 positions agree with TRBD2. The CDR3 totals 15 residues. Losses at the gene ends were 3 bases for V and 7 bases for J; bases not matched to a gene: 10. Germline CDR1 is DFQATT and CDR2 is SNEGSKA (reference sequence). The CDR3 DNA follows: TGCAGTGCTAGGGGGTCTAGCGGGGATACAAATGAGCAGTTCTTC. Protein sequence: CSARGSSGDTNEQFF.

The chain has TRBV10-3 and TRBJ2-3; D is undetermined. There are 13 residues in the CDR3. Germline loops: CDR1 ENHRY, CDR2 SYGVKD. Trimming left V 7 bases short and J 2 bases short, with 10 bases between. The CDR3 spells CAITGDDTDTQYF. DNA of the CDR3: TGTGCCATCACCGGCGACGACACAGATACGCAGTATTTT.

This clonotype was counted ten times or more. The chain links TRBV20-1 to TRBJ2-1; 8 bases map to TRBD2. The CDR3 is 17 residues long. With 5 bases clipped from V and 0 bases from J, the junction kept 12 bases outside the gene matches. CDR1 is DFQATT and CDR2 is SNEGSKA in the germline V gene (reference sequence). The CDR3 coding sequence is TGCAGTGCTGAAGCACTTAGCGGGGTTAGCTCCTACAATGAGCAGTTCTTC. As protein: CSAEALSGVSSYNEQFF.